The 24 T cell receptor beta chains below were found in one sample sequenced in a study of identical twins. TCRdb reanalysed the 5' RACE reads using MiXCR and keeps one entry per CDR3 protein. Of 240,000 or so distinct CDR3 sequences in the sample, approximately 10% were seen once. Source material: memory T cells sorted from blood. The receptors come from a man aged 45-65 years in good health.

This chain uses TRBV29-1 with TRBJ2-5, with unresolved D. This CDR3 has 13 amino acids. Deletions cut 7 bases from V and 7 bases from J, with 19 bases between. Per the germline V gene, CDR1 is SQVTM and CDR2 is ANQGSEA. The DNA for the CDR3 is TGCAGCGCCCTAGACCCCGTTACGGCGACCCAGTACTTC. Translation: CSALDPVTATQYF.

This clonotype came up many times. The CDR3 spells CASSGSRGRQETQYF. In DNA form, the CDR3 reads TGTGCCAGCAGTGGAAGCAGGGGACGCCAAGAGACCCAGTACTTC. The chain combines TRBV6-1 with TRBJ2-5; D perhaps matches TRBD1 (6 bases). CDR1 is MNHNS and CDR2 is SASEGT in the germline V gene. This CDR3 has 15 residues. V was clipped by 4 bases and J by 1 base, with 13 bases between them.

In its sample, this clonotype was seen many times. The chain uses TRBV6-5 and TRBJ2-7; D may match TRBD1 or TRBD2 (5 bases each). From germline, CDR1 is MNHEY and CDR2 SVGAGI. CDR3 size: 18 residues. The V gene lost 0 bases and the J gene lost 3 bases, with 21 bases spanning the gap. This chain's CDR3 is CASSYSPHGTQPGYEQYF. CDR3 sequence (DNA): TGTGCCAGCAGTTACTCCCCACACGGGACCCAACCTGGCTACGAGCAGTACTTC.

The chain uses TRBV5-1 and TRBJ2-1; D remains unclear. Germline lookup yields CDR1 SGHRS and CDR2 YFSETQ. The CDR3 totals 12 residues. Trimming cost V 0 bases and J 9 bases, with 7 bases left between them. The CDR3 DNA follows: TGCGCCAGCAGCTTGGTGCGGAGTGAGCAGTTCTTC. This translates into CASSLVRSEQFF. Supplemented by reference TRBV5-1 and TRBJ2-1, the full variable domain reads KAGVTQTPRYLIKTRGQQVTLSCSPISGHRSVSWYQQTPGQGLQFLFEYFSETQRNKGNFPGRFSGRQFSNSRSEMNVSTLELGDSALYLCASSLVRSEQFFGPGTRLTVL.

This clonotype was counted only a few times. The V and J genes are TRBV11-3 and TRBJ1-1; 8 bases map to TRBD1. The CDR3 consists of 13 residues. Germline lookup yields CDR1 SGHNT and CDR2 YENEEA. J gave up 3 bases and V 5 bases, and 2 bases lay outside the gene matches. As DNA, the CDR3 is TGTGCCAGCAGCCAGGGGGCTTACACTGAAGCTTTCTTT. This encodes CASSQGAYTEAFF. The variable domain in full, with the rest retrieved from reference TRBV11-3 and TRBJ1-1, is EAGVVQSPRYKIIEKKQPVAFWCNPISGHNTLYWYLQNLGQGPELLIRYENEEAVDDSQLPKDRFSAERLKGVDSTLKIQPAELGDSAVYLCASSQGAYTEAFFGQGTRLTVV.

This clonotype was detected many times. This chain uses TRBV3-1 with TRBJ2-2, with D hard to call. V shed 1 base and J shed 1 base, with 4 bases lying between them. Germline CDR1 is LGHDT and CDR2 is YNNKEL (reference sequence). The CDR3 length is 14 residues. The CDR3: CASSQAVNTGELFF. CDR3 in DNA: TGTGCCAGCAGCCAAGCAGTGAACACCGGGGAGCTGTTTTTT.

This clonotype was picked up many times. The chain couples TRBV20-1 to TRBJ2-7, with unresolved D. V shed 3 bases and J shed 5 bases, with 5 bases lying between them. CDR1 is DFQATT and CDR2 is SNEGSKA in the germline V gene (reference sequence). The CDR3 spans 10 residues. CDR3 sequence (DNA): TGCAGTGCTAGGAAGGACGAGCAGTACTTC. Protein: CSARKDEQYF.

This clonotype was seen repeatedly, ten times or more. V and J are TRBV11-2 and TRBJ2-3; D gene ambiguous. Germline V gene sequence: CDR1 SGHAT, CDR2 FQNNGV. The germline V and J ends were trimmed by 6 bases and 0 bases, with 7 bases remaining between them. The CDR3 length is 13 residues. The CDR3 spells CASRKLSTDTQYF. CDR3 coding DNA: TGTGCCAGCAGGAAACTTAGCACAGATACGCAGTATTTT.

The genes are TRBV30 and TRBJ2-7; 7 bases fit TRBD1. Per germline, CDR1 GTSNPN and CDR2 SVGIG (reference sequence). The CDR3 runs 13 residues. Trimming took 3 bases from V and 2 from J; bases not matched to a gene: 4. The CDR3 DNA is TGTGCCTGGAGCCGGGGACAGACCTACGAGCAGTACTTC. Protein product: CAWSRGQTYEQYF. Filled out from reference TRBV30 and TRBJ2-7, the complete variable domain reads SQTIHQWPATLVQPVGSPLSLECTVEGTSNPNLYWYRQAAGRGLQLLFYSVGIGQISSEVPQNLSASRPQDRQFILSSKKLLLSDSGFYLCAWSRGQTYEQYFGPGTRLTVT.

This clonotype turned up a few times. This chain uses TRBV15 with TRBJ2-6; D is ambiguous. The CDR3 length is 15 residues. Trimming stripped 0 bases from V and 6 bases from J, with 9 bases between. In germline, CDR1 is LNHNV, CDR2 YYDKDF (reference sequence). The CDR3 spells CATSREGSKANVLTF. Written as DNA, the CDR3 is TGTGCCACCAGCAGAGAGGGTAGTAAGGCCAACGTCCTGACTTTC.

The CDR3, as DNA: TGCGCCAGCAGCCAAGATCCCCTCGGCAGCGTGACCGGGGAGCTGTTTTTT. Translation: CASSQDPLGSVTGELFF. V and J are TRBV4-3 and TRBJ2-2; D uncertain. The CDR3 consists of 17 residues. Between the trimmed V and J ends, which lost 0 bases and 5 bases, there was a span of 16 bases. CDR1 and CDR2 (germline): LGHNA, YSLEER.

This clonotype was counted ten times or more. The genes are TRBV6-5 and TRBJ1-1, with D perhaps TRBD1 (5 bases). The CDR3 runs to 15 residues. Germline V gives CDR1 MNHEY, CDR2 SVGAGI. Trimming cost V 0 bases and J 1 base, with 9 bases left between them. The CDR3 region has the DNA TGTGCCAGCAGTTACTCTGGGGGTTCGAACACTGAAGCTTTCTTT. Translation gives CASSYSGGSNTEAFF.

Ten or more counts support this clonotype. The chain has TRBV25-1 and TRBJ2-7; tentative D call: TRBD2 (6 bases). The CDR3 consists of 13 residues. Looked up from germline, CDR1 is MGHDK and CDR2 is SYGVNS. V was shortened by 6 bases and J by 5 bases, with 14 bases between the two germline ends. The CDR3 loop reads CASSRRVGDEQYF. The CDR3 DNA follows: TGTGCCAGCAGCCGGAGGGTAGGGGACGAGCAGTACTTC.

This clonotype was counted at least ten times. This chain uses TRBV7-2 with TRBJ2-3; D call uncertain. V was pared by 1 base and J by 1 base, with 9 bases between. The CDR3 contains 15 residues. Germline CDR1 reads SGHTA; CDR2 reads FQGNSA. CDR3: CASSLGTLGTDTQYF. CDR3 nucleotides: TGTGCCAGCAGCTTAGGGACCCTTGGCACAGATACGCAGTATTTT.

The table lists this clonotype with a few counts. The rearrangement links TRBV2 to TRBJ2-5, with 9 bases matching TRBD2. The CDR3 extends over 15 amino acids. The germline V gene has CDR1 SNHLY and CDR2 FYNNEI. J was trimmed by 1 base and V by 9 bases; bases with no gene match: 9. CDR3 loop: CARGSGGGVQETQYF. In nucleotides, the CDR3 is TGTGCCAGGGGTAGCGGGGGCGGCGTCCAAGAGACCCAGTACTTC.

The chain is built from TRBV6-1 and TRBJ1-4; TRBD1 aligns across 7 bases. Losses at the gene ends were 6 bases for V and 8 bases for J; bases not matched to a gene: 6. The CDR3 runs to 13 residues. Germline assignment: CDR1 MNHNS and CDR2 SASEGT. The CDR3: CASSRGQLEKLFF. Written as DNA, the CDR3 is TGTGCCAGCAGCAGGGGACAGCTGGAAAAACTGTTTTTT.

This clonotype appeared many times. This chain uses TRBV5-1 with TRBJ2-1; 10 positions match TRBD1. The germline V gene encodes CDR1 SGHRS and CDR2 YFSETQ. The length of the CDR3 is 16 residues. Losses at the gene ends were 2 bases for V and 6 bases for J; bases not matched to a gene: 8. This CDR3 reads CASSLAGTGVRNEQFF. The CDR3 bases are TGCGCCAGCAGCTTAGCCGGGACAGGGGTACGCAATGAGCAGTTCTTC.

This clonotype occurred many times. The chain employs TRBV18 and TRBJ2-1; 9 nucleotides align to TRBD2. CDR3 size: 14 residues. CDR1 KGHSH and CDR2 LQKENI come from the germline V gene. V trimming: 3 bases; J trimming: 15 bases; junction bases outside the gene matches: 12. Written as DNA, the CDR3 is TGTGCCAGCTCACCTGAAGCGGGAGGATCCTCCCGGTTCTTC. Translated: CASSPEAGGSSRFF.

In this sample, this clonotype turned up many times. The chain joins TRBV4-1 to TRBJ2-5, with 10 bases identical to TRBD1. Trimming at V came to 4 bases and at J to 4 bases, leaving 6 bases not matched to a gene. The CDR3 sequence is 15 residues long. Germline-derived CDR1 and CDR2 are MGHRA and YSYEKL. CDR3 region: CASSPQGQGVETQYF. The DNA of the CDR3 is TGCGCCAGCAGCCCTCAAGGACAGGGGGTAGAGACCCAGTACTTC.

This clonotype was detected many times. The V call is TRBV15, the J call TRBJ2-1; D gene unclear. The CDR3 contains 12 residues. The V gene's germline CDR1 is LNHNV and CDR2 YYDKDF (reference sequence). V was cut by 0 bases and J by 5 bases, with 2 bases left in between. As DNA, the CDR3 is TGTGCCACCAGCAGAGAAAACAATGAGCAGTTCTTC. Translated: CATSRENNEQFF.

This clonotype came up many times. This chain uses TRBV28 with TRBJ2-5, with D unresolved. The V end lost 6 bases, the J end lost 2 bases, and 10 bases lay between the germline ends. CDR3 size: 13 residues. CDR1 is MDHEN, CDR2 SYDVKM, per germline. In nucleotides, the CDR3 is TGTGCCAGCAGCGGACGGCTACAAGAGACCCAGTACTTC. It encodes CASSGRLQETQYF.

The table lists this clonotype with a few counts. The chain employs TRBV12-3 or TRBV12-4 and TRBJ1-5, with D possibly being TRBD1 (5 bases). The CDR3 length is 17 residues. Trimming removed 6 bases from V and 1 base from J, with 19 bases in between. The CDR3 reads CASSPSGTLLSNQPQHF. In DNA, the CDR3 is TGTGCCAGCAGCCCTTCAGGGACCCTCTTAAGCAATCAGCCCCAGCATTTT.

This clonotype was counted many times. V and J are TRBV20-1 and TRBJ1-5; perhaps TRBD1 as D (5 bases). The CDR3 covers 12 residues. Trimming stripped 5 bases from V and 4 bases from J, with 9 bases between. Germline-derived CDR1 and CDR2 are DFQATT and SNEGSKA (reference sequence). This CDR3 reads CSALGTNQPQHF. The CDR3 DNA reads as TGCAGTGCTTTGGGGACGAATCAGCCCCAGCATTTT.

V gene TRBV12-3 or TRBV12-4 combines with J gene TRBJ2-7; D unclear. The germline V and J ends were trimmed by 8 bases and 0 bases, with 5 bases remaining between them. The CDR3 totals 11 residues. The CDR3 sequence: CASGSSYEQYF. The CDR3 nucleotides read TGTGCCAGCGGTTCCTCCTACGAGCAGTACTTC.